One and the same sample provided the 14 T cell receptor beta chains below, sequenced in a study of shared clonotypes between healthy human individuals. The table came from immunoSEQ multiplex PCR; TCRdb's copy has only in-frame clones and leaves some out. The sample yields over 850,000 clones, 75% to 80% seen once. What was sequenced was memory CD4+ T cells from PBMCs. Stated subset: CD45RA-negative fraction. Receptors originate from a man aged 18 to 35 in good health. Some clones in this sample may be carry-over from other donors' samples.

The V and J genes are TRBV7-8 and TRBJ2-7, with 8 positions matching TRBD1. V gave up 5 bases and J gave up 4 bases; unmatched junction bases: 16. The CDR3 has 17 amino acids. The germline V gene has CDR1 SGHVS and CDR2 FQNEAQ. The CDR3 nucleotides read TGTGCCAGCAGCCACAGACCTCCGGGACAGGTTTATTACGAGCAGTACTTC. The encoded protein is CASSHRPPGQVYYEQYF.

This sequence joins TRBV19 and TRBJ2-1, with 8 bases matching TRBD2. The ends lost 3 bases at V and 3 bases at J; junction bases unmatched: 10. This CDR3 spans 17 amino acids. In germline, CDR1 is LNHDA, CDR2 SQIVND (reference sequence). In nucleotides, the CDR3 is TGTGCCAGTAGTATCCCGGAAAGCGGGAGAGTCTACAATGAGCAGTTCTTC. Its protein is CASSIPESGRVYNEQFF.

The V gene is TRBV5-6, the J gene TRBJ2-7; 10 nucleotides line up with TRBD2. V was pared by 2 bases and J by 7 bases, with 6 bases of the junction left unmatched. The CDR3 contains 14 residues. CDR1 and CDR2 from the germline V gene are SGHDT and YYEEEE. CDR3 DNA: TGTGCCAGCAGCTTTCTAGCGGGGGCTGGGGAGCAGTACTTC. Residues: CASSFLAGAGEQYF. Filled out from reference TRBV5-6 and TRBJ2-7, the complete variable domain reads DAGVTQSPTHLIKTRGQQVTLRCSPKSGHDTVSWYQQALGQGPQFIFQYYEEEERQRGNFPDRFSGHQFPNYSSELNVNALLLGDSALYLCASSFLAGAGEQYFGPGTRLTVT.

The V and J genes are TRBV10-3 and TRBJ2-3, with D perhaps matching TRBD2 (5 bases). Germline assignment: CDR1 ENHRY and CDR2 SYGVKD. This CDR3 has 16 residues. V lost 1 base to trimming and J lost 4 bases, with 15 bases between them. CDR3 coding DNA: TGTGCCATCAGTGAGTACGTGGGAGCAACGGCAGATACGCAGTATTTT. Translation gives CAISEYVGATADTQYF.

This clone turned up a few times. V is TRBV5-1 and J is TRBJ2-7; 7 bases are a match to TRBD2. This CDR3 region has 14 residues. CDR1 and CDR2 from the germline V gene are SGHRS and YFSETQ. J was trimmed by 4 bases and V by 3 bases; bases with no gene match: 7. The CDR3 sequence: CASSSRGREYEQYF. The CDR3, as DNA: TGCGCCAGCAGCTCCCGCGGGCGGGAGTACGAGCAGTACTTC.

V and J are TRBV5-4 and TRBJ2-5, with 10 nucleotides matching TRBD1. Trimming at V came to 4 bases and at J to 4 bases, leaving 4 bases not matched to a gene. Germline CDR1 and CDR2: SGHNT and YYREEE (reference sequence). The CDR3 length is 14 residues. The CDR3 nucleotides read TGTGCCAGCAGCACGACAGGGGGCACAGAGACCCAGTACTTC. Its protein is CASSTTGGTETQYF.

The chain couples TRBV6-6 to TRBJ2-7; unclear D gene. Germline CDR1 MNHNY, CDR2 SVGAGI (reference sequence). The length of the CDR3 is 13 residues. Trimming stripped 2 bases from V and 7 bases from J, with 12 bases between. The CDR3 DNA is TGTGCCAGCAGTTACCCTACCCCCGGTGAGCAGTACTTC. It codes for CASSYPTPGEQYF.

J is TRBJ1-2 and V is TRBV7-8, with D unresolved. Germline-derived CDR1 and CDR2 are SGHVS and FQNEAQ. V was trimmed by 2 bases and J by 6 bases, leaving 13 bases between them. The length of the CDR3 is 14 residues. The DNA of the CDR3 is TGTGCCAGCAGCTTAAGCCCGGGAGGCGATGGCTACACCTTC. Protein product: CASSLSPGGDGYTF.

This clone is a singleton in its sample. The CDR3 loop is CASSPDQTGLQPQHF. CDR3 DNA: TGTGCCAGCAGCCCGGATCAAACAGGGTTACAGCCCCAGCATTTT. This chain uses TRBV28 with TRBJ1-5; perhaps TRBD1 as D (6 bases). The CDR3 length is 15 residues. Germline values: CDR1 MDHEN, CDR2 SYDVKM. With 6 bases removed from V and 7 bases from J, the gap between germline ends came to 19 bases. The full variable domain, completed using reference TRBV28 and TRBJ1-5, is DVKVTQSSRYLVKRTGEKVFLECVQDMDHENMFWYRQDPGLGLRLIYFSYDVKMKEKGDIPEGYSVSREKKERFSLILESASTNQTSMYLCASSPDQTGLQPQHFGDGTRLSIL.

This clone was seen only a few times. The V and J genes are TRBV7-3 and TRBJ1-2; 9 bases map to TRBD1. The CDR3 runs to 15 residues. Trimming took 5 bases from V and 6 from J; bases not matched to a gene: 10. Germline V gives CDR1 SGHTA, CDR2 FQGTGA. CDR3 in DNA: TGTGCCAGCAGCATGAAACAGGGGGCCGGCCATGGCTACACCTTC. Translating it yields CASSMKQGAGHGYTF.

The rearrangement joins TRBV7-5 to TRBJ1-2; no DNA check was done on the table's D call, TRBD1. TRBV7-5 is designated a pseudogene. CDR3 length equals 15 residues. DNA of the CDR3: TGTGTCAGAACCCCCCCATCCGGCAGGTCTGATGGCTACACCTTC. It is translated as CVRTPPSGRSDGYTF.

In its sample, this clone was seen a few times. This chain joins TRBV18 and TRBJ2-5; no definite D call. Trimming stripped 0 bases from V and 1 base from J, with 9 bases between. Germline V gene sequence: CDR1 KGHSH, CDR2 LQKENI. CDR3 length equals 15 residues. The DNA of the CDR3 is TGTGCCAGCTCACCACCGTCCCGTCCCCAAGAGACCCAGTACTTC. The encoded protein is CASSPPSRPQETQYF.

The CDR3, as DNA: TGTGCCAGCATTAACCTAGGGCTATCCCAGGACACTGAAGCTTTCTTT. This gives the protein CASINLGLSQDTEAFF. The chain couples TRBV28 to TRBJ1-1; D remains ambiguous. The CDR3 consists of 16 residues. Germline CDR1 MDHEN, CDR2 SYDVKM. V gave up 7 bases and J gave up 3 bases, with 21 bases separating them.

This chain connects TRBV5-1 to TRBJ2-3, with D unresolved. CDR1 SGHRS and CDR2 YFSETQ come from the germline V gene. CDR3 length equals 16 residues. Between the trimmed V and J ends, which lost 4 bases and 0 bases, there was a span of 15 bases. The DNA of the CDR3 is TGCGCCAGCAGCCCCCCATTAGGGCTTAGCACAGATACGCAGTATTTT. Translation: CASSPPLGLSTDTQYF.